Presented here are 27 T cell receptor beta chains from one specimen sequenced in a study of T cell responses to AZD1222 COVID-19 vaccine. Profiled with immunoSEQ multiplex PCR; TCRdb holds only in-frame clones, not every one. The data show about 180,000 clones, 90% to 95% seen once. Sequences were derived from peripheral blood, sampled 28 days after the second AZD1222 dose. The origin of the receptors is an adult who received the AZD1222 COVID-19 vaccine.

The rearrangement uses TRBV30 and TRBJ1-5; 8 positions agree with TRBD1. V lost 2 bases and J lost 2; bases outside the gene matches: 5. From germline, CDR1 is GTSNPN and CDR2 SVGIG (reference sequence). This CDR3 has 15 amino acids. The CDR3 spells CAWSTGQGRNQPQHF. The CDR3, as DNA: TGTGCCTGGAGTACCGGACAGGGCCGCAATCAGCCCCAGCATTTT.

The chain has TRBV28 and TRBJ2-7; 7 bases are shared with TRBD2. Germline V gives CDR1 MDHEN, CDR2 SYDVKM. This CDR3 contains 15 residues. The trim removed 4 bases at V and 4 bases at J, leaving 10 bases unmatched. The CDR3 reads CASSSPFWGGYEQYF. CDR3 in DNA: TGTGCCAGCAGTTCCCCCTTCTGGGGGGGGTACGAGCAGTACTTC.

V is TRBV2 and J is TRBJ2-3, with 9 bases matching TRBD1. Trimming at V came to 7 bases and at J to 0 bases, leaving 5 bases not matched to a gene. This CDR3 comprises 15 residues. Germline lookup yields CDR1 SNHLY and CDR2 FYNNEI. The CDR3 DNA reads TGTGCCAGCAACCGACAGGGGGAGAGCACAGATACGCAGTATTTT. As protein: CASNRQGESTDTQYF.

The genes are TRBV2 and TRBJ2-4; 9 positions agree with TRBD1. The CDR3 has 17 amino acids. V shed 4 bases and J 0 bases; nucleotides not matched to a gene: 7. CDR1 SNHLY and CDR2 FYNNEI come from the germline V gene. Written as DNA, the CDR3 is TGTGCCAGCAGTGTTACAGGGGGCCCCCTAGCCAAAAACATTCAGTACTTC. It codes for CASSVTGGPLAKNIQYF. Using reference TRBV2 and TRBJ2-4 for the parts outside the CDR3, the full variable domain is EPEVTQTPSHQVTQMGQEVILRCVPISNHLYFYWYRQILGQKVEFLVSFYNNEISEKSEIFDDQFSVERPDGSNFTLKIRSTKLEDSAMYFCASSVTGGPLAKNIQYFGAGTRLSVL.

The chain is built from TRBV11-2 and TRBJ1-1; D is unresolved. V was trimmed by 3 bases and J by 7 bases, leaving 15 bases between them. The CDR3 spans 14 residues. Per the germline V gene, CDR1 is SGHAT and CDR2 is FQNNGV. DNA for the CDR3: TGTGCCAGCAGCTTCGGTGGATGGGCCGGTGAAGCTTTCTTT. Translating it yields CASSFGGWAGEAFF. The complete variable domain, with remaining parts taken from reference TRBV11-2 and TRBJ1-1, reads EAGVAQSPRYKIIEKRQSVAFWCNPISGHATLYWYQQILGQGPKLLIQFQNNGVVDDSQLPKDRFSAERLKGVDSTLKIQPAKLEDSAVYLCASSFGGWAGEAFFGQGTRLTVV.

This chain connects TRBV19 to TRBJ2-1; no clear D gene. CDR3 size: 12 residues. Deletions cut 8 bases from V and 3 bases from J, with 8 bases between. CDR1 and CDR2 (germline): LNHDA, SQIVND (reference sequence). The CDR3 DNA follows: TGTGCCAGTGGAAGCAGCTACAATGAGCAGTTCTTC. Translating gives CASGSSYNEQFF.

The CDR3 is CASSPGQGGNNEQFF. The CDR3 nucleotides read TGTGCCAGCAGCCCTGGGCAGGGGGGGAACAATGAGCAGTTCTTC. J is TRBJ2-1 and V is TRBV11-1; perhaps D is TRBD1 or TRBD2 (7 bases each). The V end was cut by 5 bases, the J end by 5 bases, with 16 bases between. This CDR3 contains 15 residues. CDR1 and CDR2 (germline): SGHAT, FQDESV (reference sequence).

This clone has a handful of counts. This chain joins TRBV5-1 and TRBJ1-2; tentatively, D is TRBD1 (5 bases). The CDR3 is made up of 15 amino acids. Germline V gene lookup returns CDR1 SGHRS and CDR2 YFSETQ. V was shortened by 4 bases and J by 4 bases, with 17 bases between the two germline ends. The CDR3 protein is CASSPGRAYFYGYTF. As DNA, the CDR3 is TGCGCCAGCAGCCCCGGCAGGGCATACTTCTATGGCTACACCTTC.

The rearrangement joins TRBV7-9 to TRBJ2-2; maybe TRBD1 (6 bases). Trimming stripped 4 bases from V and 6 bases from J, with 9 bases between. There are 13 residues in the CDR3. Germline CDR1 is SEHNR and CDR2 is FQNEAQ (reference sequence). The CDR3 loop reads CASSSQGPGELFF. The CDR3 region has the DNA TGTGCCAGCAGCTCACAGGGTCCCGGGGAGCTGTTTTTT.

This clone is a singleton in its sample. The gene calls are TRBV19 and TRBJ1-2; D unclear. CDR1 and CDR2 (germline): LNHDA, SQIVND (reference sequence). The CDR3 contains 12 residues. With 2 bases removed from V and 5 bases from J, the gap between germline ends came to 6 bases. The CDR3 loop is CASSITAYGYTF. Here the CDR3 DNA reads TGTGCCAGTAGTATAACAGCTTATGGCTACACCTTC.

V gene TRBV2 combines with J gene TRBJ1-2; D is ambiguous. With 1 base removed from V and 8 bases from J, the gap between germline ends came to 8 bases. CDR3 size: 12 residues. In germline, CDR1 is SNHLY, CDR2 FYNNEI. The CDR3 nucleotides read TGTGCCAGCAGTGAAGGTCAGACGGGCTACACCTTC. Protein sequence: CASSEGQTGYTF. The complete variable domain, with remaining parts taken from reference TRBV2 and TRBJ1-2, reads EPEVTQTPSHQVTQMGQEVILRCVPISNHLYFYWYRQILGQKVEFLVSFYNNEISEKSEIFDDQFSVERPDGSNFTLKIRSTKLEDSAMYFCASSEGQTGYTFGSGTRLTVV.

CDR3 residues: CASSWTGFYGYTF. The CDR3 DNA follows: TGTGCCAGTAGTTGGACAGGATTCTATGGCTACACCTTC. This sequence joins TRBV19 and TRBJ1-2; 7 nucleotides match TRBD1. Per germline, CDR1 LNHDA and CDR2 SQIVND (reference sequence). V was clipped by 5 bases and J by 4 bases; unmatched bases: 4. This CDR3 spans 13 amino acids.

The V call is TRBV7-9, the J call TRBJ1-4, with D hard to call. Germline V gives CDR1 SEHNR, CDR2 FQNEAQ (reference sequence). This CDR3 comprises 18 residues. V lost 1 base, J lost 2 bases, and 17 bases lay in between. The CDR3 DNA reads as TGTGCCAGCAGCTTAGGTCTCGTGATGAGAGAGACTAATGAAAAACTGTTTTTT. Translating gives CASSLGLVMRETNEKLFF.

V and J are TRBV2 and TRBJ2-1; D remains ambiguous. The V gene's germline CDR1 is SNHLY and CDR2 FYNNEI. CDR3 length equals 15 residues. The ends were cut back, 7 bases at V and 3 bases at J, with 16 bases in the middle. The chain's CDR3 is CASTYPLVNYNEQFF. The CDR3 region has the DNA TGTGCCAGCACCTACCCCTTAGTTAACTACAATGAGCAGTTCTTC.

This clone was found a few times. This chain joins TRBV6-1 and TRBJ1-1, with D perhaps TRBD1 (6 bases). Germline V gene data show CDR1 as MNHNS and CDR2 as SASEGT. Trimming removed 2 bases at V and 1 base at J, with 11 bases between. This CDR3 has 15 residues. The chain's CDR3 is CASSEFRGQNTEAFF. The CDR3 nucleotides are TGTGCCAGCAGTGAATTCAGGGGACAGAACACTGAAGCTTTCTTT.

J is TRBJ1-1 and V is TRBV19; a weak D match, TRBD1 (5 bases). V gave up 6 bases and J gave up 3 bases, with 23 bases separating them. Germline-derived CDR1 and CDR2 are LNHDA and SQIVND (reference sequence). The CDR3 runs 17 residues. The CDR3 loop is CASRNQAAGRGYTEAFF. The CDR3, as DNA: TGTGCCAGTAGGAACCAGGCGGCAGGTCGGGGGTACACTGAAGCTTTCTTT.

The genes are TRBV7-9 and TRBJ1-5, with no clear D. Germline V gene lookup returns CDR1 SEHNR and CDR2 FQNEAQ (reference sequence). CDR3 length: 14 residues. V was pared by 6 bases and J by 3 bases, with 12 bases between. The CDR3 DNA reads TGTGCCAGCAGTTTCTCCGTGCCCAATCAGCCCCAGCATTTT. Translation: CASSFSVPNQPQHF.

The J gene is TRBJ1-5, the V gene TRBV2, with TRBD1 as a possible D gene (5 bases). The germline V gene encodes CDR1 SNHLY and CDR2 FYNNEI. Trimming stripped 2 bases from V and 0 bases from J, with 29 bases between. The CDR3 runs to 22 residues. The CDR3 bases are TGTGCCAGCAGTGAAACCCCGGCAGGGAAGAATCTCCCGACCTATAGCAATCAGCCCCAGCATTTT. It is translated as CASSETPAGKNLPTYSNQPQHF.

Comments on this clone: The same CDR3 arises from other DNA sequences in this sample as well. V gene TRBV19 combines with J gene TRBJ1-6; D remains unclear. Germline CDR1 and CDR2: LNHDA and SQIVND (reference sequence). Trimming removed 1 base at V and 8 bases at J, with 9 bases between. The CDR3 runs 14 residues. The CDR3 DNA follows: TGTGCCAGTAGTATAGGCCCGCTCGATTCACCCCTCCACTTT. Amino acids: CASSIGPLDSPLHF.

The chain couples TRBV21-1 to TRBJ2-1. TRBV21-1 is shown as a pseudogene. CDR3 length equals 15 residues. The CDR3 sequence: CASSGHGLTYNEQFF. The CDR3 DNA reads TGTGCCAGCAGCGGGCACGGGTTGACCTACAATGAGCAGTTCTTC.

The gene calls are TRBV18 and TRBJ2-7; 7 nucleotides match TRBD1. The CDR3 loop spans 14 amino acids. V was clipped by 4 bases and J by 5 bases; unmatched bases: 8. CDR1 is KGHSH and CDR2 is LQKENI in the germline V gene. CDR3 sequence reads: CASSQFDRANEQYF. The CDR3 DNA is TGTGCCAGCTCACAGTTTGACAGGGCCAACGAGCAGTACTTC.

As concerns this clone: An end of the junction differs from the germline gene, which may be a read error. The chain employs TRBV5-1 and TRBJ2-1; TRBD1 aligns across 7 bases. Germline V lookup: CDR1 SGHRS, CDR2 YFSETQ. The CDR3 covers 15 residues. This chain's CDR3 is CATSWGTETYNEQFF. DNA for the CDR3: TGCGCCACCAGCTGGGGGACAGAGACCTACAATGAGCAGTTCTTC.

This clone came up a few times. The rearrangement joins TRBV2 to TRBJ2-3, with 11 bases fitting TRBD2. The CDR3 extends over 17 amino acids. The V gene end was trimmed by 3 bases and the J gene end by 4 bases; junction bases not matched to a gene: 9. Germline values: CDR1 SNHLY, CDR2 FYNNEI. Here the CDR3 reads CASSEALLAGGADTQYF. The CDR3 region has the DNA TGTGCCAGCAGTGAGGCCCTTTTAGCGGGGGGGGCAGATACGCAGTATTTT.

This clone turned up a few times. The chain couples TRBV10-3 to TRBJ1-3; D is perhaps TRBD1 (5 bases). The germline V and J ends were trimmed by 3 bases and 0 bases, with 6 bases remaining between them. Germline CDR1 ENHRY, CDR2 SYGVKD. CDR3 length: 14 amino acids. Written as DNA, the CDR3 is TGTGCCATCAGTGACGACAGCTCTGGAAACACCATATATTTT. This translates into CAISDDSSGNTIYF.

The rearrangement links TRBV28 to TRBJ1-5; 7 bases are a match to TRBD1. The V segment lost 1 base and the J segment 0 bases; nucleotides outside the gene matches: 0. Germline lookup yields CDR1 MDHEN and CDR2 SYDVKM. The CDR3 contains 15 residues. The CDR3, as DNA: TGTGCCAGCAGTTTATACAGGGGTAGCAATCAGCCCCAGCATTTT. It specifies CASSLYRGSNQPQHF.

This clone was recorded once. The rearrangement joins TRBV16 to TRBJ2-2; D may be TRBD2 (6 bases). Germline CDR1 reads KGHSY; CDR2 reads FQNENV. The V end was cut by 10 bases, the J end by 3 bases, with 9 bases between. This CDR3 has 12 amino acids. CDR3 amino acids: CATRRDTGELFF. Written as DNA, the CDR3 is TGTGCCACCCGGAGGGACACCGGGGAGCTGTTTTTT.

The CDR3 is CARGPIRDRDGYTF. CDR3 nucleotides: TGTGCTAGGGGCCCCATCCGGGACAGGGACGGCTACACCTTC. The rearrangement joins TRBV12-5 to TRBJ1-2, with TRBD1 matching over 9 bases. Losses at the gene ends were 9 bases for V and 8 bases for J; bases not matched to a gene: 13. Germline lookup yields CDR1 LGHNT and CDR2 FRNRAP. This CDR3 is 14 amino acids long.